This T cell receptor beta chain was recorded in a study of beta chain features in type 1 diabetes (dated by TCRdb to between 2017 and 2018). The study in broad terms: Mean age, gender distribution, total cell number and subset yield did not differ between patients and healthy donors. Across all samples, around 99 million sorted cells were examined, and cell number per subset correlated strongly with RNA yield. The study compared the TCRB repertoires of sorted circulating CD4+ T cell subsets in recently diagnosed type 1 diabetes patients with those in matched healthy donors. Regulatory and stem cell-like memory subsets were obtained from only 8 patients and about eight healthy donors, while naive and central memory subsets were obtained from all 30 or so donors.

Each donor gave one peripheral blood draw, about 100 mL on average, collected into heparinised tubes. Using a panel that included CD45RO, CCR7, CD25, CD127, CD95 and CD27, naive, central memory, regulatory and stem cell-like memory CD4+ T cells were sorted on a BD FACSAria II. All sorted populations exceeded 95% purity. PBMCs were separated immediately by Lymphoprep density gradient centrifugation and were stained directly, without being cultured. So that batch effects would be minimized, each experiment stained and sorted samples in pairs, pairing one healthy donor with one patient. Its CDR3 holds 15 amino acids, cysteine through phenylalanine. Only CDR3 DNA is held: 45 bases, read in frame from base 1. The junction shows trimming of 5 bases on V and 3 bases on J, and the gene matches do not reach 9 bases of it. For CDR1 and CDR2, the germline V gene lists MDHEN and SYDVKM. Beyond this particular receptor, the publication reports: Only small numbers of individuals were included in the HLA sub-analyses, which left unresolved whether HLA type had any influence on TCRB rearrangement. Type 1 diabetes patients showed a moderate but significant shortening of TCRB CDR3 length in all four CD4+ subsets. Naive, central memory and regulatory TCRB repertoires appeared more similar among patients than among healthy donors. Because cDNA rather than genomic DNA was sequenced, highly expressing activated cells could have been over-represented, although no difference in activation and CD3 levels was found between groups. At VDJ recombination sites, type 1 diabetes patients had fewer insertions and more deleted nucleotides, which implies abnormalities in thymic rearrangement. PCR may preferentially amplify shorter templates, but because patient and control samples were amplified and corrected together, any resulting skew would affect both groups equally.

This clone has more than one count but fewer than ten. Its antigen is still unknown. No base quality values were provided; no much bigger clone lies one nucleotide off. The High Capacity cDNA Reverse Transcription Kit was used to reverse transcribe all of the isolated RNA, meaning that expressed TCRB transcripts were what got sequenced. Deep immunoSEQ sequencing was performed on naive, central memory and regulatory T cell samples, with an average of around 3.4 million total reads per sample. After sorted cells were lysed in RLT buffer, RNA was extracted with DNase-treated RNeasy Micro or Mini kits, with the choice depending on cell number. Each cell subset was processed on its own to prevent cross-contamination, while patient and healthy donor samples were processed together. The immunoSEQ multiplex PCR was used to amplify TCRB sequences from cDNA, generating 87-bp fragments that spanned the CDR3 region. Amplicons were sequenced on the Illumina HiSeq platform. The paper's processing steps were these. PCR bias was corrected computationally using synthetic template baselines, and reads within Hamming distance 2 were collapsed, with unmergeable singletons discarded. Reads were aligned to IMGT to assign V, D and J genes, CDR3 length, and insertions or deletions at six rearrangement sites. Within each subset, clonotype counts were normalized to sorted cell number, and only after that were true diversity and Gini coefficients computed with the tcR R package. Repertoire sharing was quantified using the overlap coefficient calculated on TCRB nucleotide sequences. Out-of-frame TCRB sequences from naive cells were analyzed to stand in for the pre-selection repertoire. TCRdb retrieved this table from immuneACCESS and kept in-frame rearrangements only. Not all clones are present; in checked studies, unresolved V genes account for under half, and no reason is known for the remainder. D and trimming come from the DNA, and the V and J calls and clone size come from that table. This sample has under 500,000 clones in its table, and around 28% of those were observed once. The ten most abundant clones make up around 0.065% of the sample.

The sequence is built from TRBV28 and TRBJ2-7; 8 junctional bases match TRBD1. The TCR comes from a man in his late teens or twenties in good health. The sequenced sample consisted of naive CD4+ T cells from blood. The cell subset or site label for this specimen denotes: true naive CD4+ T cells. CDR3 sequence: CASSVNRGFRYEQYF. The nucleotide sequence reads as follows: TGTGCCAGCAGTGTTAACAGGGGGTTCCGCTACGAGCAGTACTTC.